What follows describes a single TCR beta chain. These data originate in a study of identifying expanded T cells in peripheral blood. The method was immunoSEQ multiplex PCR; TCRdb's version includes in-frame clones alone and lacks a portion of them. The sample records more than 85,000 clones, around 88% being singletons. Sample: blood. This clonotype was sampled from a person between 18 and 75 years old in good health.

The CDR3 is CASSVGVTLAYEQYF. CDR3 nucleotide sequence: TGTGCCAGCAGCGTAGGAGTTACCTTGGCCTACGAGCAGTACTTC. The J gene is TRBJ2-7, the V gene TRBV9; D unclear. CDR3 size: 15 residues. Trimming took off 0 bases at V and 2 bases at J, with 12 bases between the two ends. From germline, CDR1 is SGDLS and CDR2 YYNGEE.